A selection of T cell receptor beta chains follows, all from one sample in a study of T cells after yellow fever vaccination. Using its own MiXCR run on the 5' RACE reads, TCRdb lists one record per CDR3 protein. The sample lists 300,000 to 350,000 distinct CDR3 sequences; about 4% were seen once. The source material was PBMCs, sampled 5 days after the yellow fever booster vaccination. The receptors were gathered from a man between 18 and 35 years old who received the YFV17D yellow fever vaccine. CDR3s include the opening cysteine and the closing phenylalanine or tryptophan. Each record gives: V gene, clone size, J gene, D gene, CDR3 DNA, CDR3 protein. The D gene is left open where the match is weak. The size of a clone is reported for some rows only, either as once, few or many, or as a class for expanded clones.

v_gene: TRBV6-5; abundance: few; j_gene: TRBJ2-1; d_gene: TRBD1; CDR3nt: TGTGCCAGCAGTAGATCCGGGACAGGGACCAATGAGCAGTTCTTC; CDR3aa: CASSRSGTGTNEQFF
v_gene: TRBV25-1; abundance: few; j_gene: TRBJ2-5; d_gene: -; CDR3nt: TGTGCCAGCAGTGCCACTGGGGTAGGGCGGACCCAGTACTTC; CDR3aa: CASSATGVGRTQYF
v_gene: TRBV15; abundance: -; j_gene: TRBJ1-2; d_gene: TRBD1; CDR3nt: TGTGCCACCAGCAGAGATAGCTTTGACAGGGAAAATGGCTACACCTTC; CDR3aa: CATSRDSFDRENGYTF
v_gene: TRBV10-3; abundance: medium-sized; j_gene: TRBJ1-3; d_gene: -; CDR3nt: TGTGCCATCATGAGGGATACGACTGGAAACACCATATATTTT; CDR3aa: CAIMRDTTGNTIYF
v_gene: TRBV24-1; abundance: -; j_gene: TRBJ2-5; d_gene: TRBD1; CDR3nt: TGTGCCACCAGTGGTCAAGACAGGGGACTGGAGACCCAGTACTTC; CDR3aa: CATSGQDRGLETQYF
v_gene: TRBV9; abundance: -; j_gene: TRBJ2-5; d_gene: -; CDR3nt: TGTGCCAGCAGCGTAGATGCAGGGGAAGAGACCCAGTACTTC; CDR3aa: CASSVDAGEETQYF
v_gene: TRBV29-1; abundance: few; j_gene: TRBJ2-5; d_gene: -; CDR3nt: TGCAGCGTTGAAATAGAGACCCAGTACTTC; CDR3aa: CSVEIETQYF
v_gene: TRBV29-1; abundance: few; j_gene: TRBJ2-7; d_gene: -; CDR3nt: TGCAGCGTTGAAACTGGCTACGAGCAGTACTTC; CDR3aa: CSVETGYEQYF
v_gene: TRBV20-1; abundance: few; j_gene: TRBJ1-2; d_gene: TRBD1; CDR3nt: TGCAGTGCTAAAGACCCCGGGACAGCTAGCTATGGCTACACCTTC; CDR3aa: CSAKDPGTASYGYTF
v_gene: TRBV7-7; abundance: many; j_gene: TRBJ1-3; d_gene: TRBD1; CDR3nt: TGTGCTAGCAGCCCCGGGACAGGGGGGAACACCATATATTTT; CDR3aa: CASSPGTGGNTIYF
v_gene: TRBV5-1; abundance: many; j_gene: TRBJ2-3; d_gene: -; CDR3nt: TGCGCCAGCAGCTTCCGACGCCAAGATACGCAGTATTTT; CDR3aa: CASSFRRQDTQYF
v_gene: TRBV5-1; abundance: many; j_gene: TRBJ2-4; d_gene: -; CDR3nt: TGCGCCAGCAGCGTTGGGTTGGGCATAGCCAAAAACATTCAGTACTTC; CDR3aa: CASSVGLGIAKNIQYF
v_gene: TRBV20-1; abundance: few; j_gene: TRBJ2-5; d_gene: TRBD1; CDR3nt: TGCAGTGCTAGAGAAAGGGACAGGGGCTTCAGAGAGACCCAGTACTTC; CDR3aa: CSARERDRGFRETQYF
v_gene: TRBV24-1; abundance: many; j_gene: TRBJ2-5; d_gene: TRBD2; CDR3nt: TGTGCCACCAGTCCTAGCGGGGTAGAGACCCAGTACTTC; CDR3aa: CATSPSGVETQYF
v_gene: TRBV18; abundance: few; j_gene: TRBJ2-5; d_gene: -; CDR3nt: TGTGCCAGCTCACCACCGGGGGCCCAGGGAGAGACCCAGTACTTC; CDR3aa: CASSPPGAQGETQYF
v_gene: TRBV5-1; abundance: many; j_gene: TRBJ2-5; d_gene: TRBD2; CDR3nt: TGCGCCAGCACCAAAAGCCCGGGGAGGGGCGAGACCCAGTACTTC; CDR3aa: CASTKSPGRGETQYF
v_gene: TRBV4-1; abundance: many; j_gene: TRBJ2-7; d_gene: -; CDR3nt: TGCGCCAGCAGTCTGGACGTGACGGAGACCTACGAGCAGTACTTC; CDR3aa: CASSLDVTETYEQYF
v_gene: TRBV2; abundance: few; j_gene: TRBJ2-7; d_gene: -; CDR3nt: TGTGCCAGCAGTTGGGTCCCCTCCTACGAGCAGTACTTC; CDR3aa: CASSWVPSYEQYF
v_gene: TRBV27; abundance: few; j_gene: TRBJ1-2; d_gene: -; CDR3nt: TGTGCCAGCAGTTTAAGCCGGTGGGGGGGCTACACCTTC; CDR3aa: CASSLSRWGGYTF
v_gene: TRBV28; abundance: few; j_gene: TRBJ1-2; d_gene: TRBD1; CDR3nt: TGTGCCAGCAGTTTAGGGGACAGGGGGGACTATGGCTACACCTTC; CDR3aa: CASSLGDRGDYGYTF
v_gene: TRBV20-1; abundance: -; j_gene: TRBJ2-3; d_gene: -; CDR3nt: TGCAGTGCCCCCCCGGGCTTCACAGATACGCAGTATTTT; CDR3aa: CSAPPGFTDTQYF
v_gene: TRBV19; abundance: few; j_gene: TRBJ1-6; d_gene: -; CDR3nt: TGTGCCAGTAGTATGAGGGGCAATTCACCCCTCCACTTT; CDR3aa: CASSMRGNSPLHF
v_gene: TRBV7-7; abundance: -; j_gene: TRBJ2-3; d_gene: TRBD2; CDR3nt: TGTGCTAGCAGCTTGGGCGGACTATCTGGGGGAGGGACAGATACGCAGTATTTT; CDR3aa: CASSLGGLSGGGTDTQYF
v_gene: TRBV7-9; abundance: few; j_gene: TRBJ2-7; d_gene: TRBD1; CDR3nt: TGTGCCAGCAGCTCCCCGACGGGACAGGGGGTACGGGAGCAGTACTTC; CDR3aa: CASSSPTGQGVREQYF
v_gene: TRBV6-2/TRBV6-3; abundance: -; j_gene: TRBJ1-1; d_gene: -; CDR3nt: TGTGCCAGCAGTTACTATGGGTCTATGAACACTGAAGCTTTCTTT; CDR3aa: CASSYYGSMNTEAFF
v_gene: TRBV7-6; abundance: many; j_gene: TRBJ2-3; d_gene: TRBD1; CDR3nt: TGTGCCAGCAGCTTAGCCCCACCGGGACAGGTGGTTGGGACAGATACGCAGTATTTT; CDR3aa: CASSLAPPGQVVGTDTQYF
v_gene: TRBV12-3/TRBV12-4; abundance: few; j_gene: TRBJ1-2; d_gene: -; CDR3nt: TGTGCCAGCAGTCCGGGGACGTGGGCAGGGGATAATCCAAACTATGGCTACACCTTC; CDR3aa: CASSPGTWAGDNPNYGYTF
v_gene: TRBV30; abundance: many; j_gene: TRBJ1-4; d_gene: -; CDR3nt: TGTGCCTGGAGTTTTCTCGGAACTAATGAAAAACTGTTTTTT; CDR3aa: CAWSFLGTNEKLFF
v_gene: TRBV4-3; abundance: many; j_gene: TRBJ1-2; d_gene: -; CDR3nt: TGCGCCAGCAGCCAAGTGAGCGGGCCTCGGATCCAATCCTATGGCTACACCTTC; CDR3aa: CASSQVSGPRIQSYGYTF
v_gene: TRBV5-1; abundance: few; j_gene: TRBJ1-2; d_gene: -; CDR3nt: TGCGCCAGCAGCTTGGAAAGCCACCCTGCTCGGGATGGCTACACCTTC; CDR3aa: CASSLESHPARDGYTF
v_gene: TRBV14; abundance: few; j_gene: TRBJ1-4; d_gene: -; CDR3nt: TGTGCCAGCAGCACCCACCAGGGAATCAATGAAAAACTGTTTTTT; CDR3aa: CASSTHQGINEKLFF
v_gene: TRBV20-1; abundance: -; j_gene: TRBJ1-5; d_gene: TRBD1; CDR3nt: TGCAGTGCTAGAGGACAGGGGGATCAGCCCCAGCATTTT; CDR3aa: CSARGQGDQPQHF